This entry is about one T cell receptor beta chain. This sample is drawn from a study of blood T cell repertoires in COVID-19. The overall study: Samples of COVID-19 (acute and convalescent) were obtained from the United States, Italy and Spain. From T cells, B-cell-depleted T cells, or PBMCs came the material, which was cDNA or gDNA.

This CDR3 spans 14 amino acids. V lost 9 bases and J 1 base, leaving 16 bases between the germline ends. Germline assignment: CDR1 SNHLY and CDR2 FYNNEI. The assay was immunoSEQ multiplex PCR, and TCRdb's table has in-frame clones only and misses some. The sample has 130,000 or so clones; 88% are singletons. Seattle's enrolled individuals joined amid active infection and were then monitored longitudinally. The chain links TRBV2 to TRBJ2-7; tentatively, D is TRBD1 (5 bases). This receptor was identified in a human donor with COVID-19, enrolled during active disease. The donor label of this sample is uncertain. Material: peripheral blood. This CDR3 is CASGEWGDSYEQYF. In DNA, the CDR3 is TGTGCCAGTGGGGAATGGGGCGATTCCTACGAGCAGTACTTC.